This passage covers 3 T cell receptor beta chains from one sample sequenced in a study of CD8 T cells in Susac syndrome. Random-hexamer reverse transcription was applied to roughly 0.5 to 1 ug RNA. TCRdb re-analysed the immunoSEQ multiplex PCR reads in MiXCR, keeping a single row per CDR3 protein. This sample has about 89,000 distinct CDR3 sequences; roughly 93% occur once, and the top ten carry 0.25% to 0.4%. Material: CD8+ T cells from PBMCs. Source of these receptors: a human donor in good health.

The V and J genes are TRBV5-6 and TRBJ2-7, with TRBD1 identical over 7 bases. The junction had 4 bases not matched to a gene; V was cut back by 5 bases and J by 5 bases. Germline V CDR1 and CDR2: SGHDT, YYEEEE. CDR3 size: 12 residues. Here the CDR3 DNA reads TGTGCCAGCAGTACAGGGGATCACGAGCAGTACTTC. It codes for CASSTGDHEQYF.

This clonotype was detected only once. CDR3 in DNA: TGTGCCAGCAGCTCCGGGAGTTTCTACAATGAGCAGTTCTTC. It yields the protein CASSSGSFYNEQFF. The rearrangement uses TRBV7-9 and TRBJ2-1; weak D call: TRBD2 (6 bases). This CDR3 has 14 amino acids. Germline CDR1 is SEHNR and CDR2 is FQNEAQ (reference sequence). V was cut by 4 bases and J by 3 bases, with 10 bases left in between. The whole variable domain, filled in from reference TRBV7-9 and TRBJ2-1, reads DTGVSQNPRHKITKRGQNVTFRCDPISEHNRLYWYRQTLGQGPEFLTYFQNEAQLEKSRLLSDRFSAERPKGSFSTLEIQRTEQGDSAMYLCASSSGSFYNEQFFGPGTRLTVL.

The CDR3 protein is CASSLGRQGVFYGYTF. The CDR3 nucleotides read TGTGCCAGCAGTCTAGGGAGACAGGGAGTATTCTATGGCTACACCTTC. The genes are TRBV27 and TRBJ1-2, with 7 bases that match TRBD1. J lost 4 bases, V lost 5 bases, and 13 bases had no gene match. This CDR3 is 16 amino acids long. Germline CDR1 MNHEY, CDR2 SMNVEV (reference sequence).